Listed below are T cell receptor beta chains from one sample, sequenced in a study of response to subunit inactivated influenza vaccine. TCRdb redid the calling of the RT-PCR reads with MiXCR, one entry per CDR3 protein. The sample lists approximately 680,000 distinct CDR3 sequences; 15% to 18% were seen once. The sample in question was PBMCs from blood, obtained approximately 12 days after vaccination. Receptor source: a man in his fifties who received an inactivated influenza vaccine. Both conserved end residues are part of each CDR3. The order of the fields is J gene, clone size, D gene, V gene, CDR3 protein, CDR3 DNA. The D gene is left open where the match is weak. Size is omitted from some rows. Given values are once, few, many or a class for expanded clones.

TRBJ2-3 few TRBD2 TRBV11-2 CASSPGTSGSGTDTQYF TGTGCCAGCAGCCCGGGGACTAGCGGGAGTGGCACAGATACGCAGTATTTT
TRBJ2-5 NA NA TRBV5-1 CASSLASSFSRETQYF TGCGCCAGCAGCTTGGCCTCCTCGTTTTCTAGAGAGACCCAGTACTTC
TRBJ1-2 NA TRBD1 TRBV6-1 CASSRDRVDGYTF TGTGCCAGCAGCCGGGACAGGGTAGATGGCTACACCTTC
TRBJ1-5 NA TRBD1 TRBV12-3/TRBV12-4 CASNSGGSGQPQHF TGTGCCAGCAATTCAGGGGGCTCGGGTCAGCCCCAGCATTTT
TRBJ1-6 few TRBD1 TRBV20-1 CSASGGQADNSPLHF TGCAGTGCTTCCGGGGGACAGGCTGATAATTCACCCCTCCACTTT
TRBJ2-3 NA TRBD1 TRBV4-2 CASSLLSGTGVGTDTQYF TGTGCCAGCAGCCTATTGTCCGGGACAGGCGTCGGCACAGATACGCAGTATTTT
TRBJ2-1 few TRBD2 TRBV24-1 CATSDRRTSGRANNEQFF TGTGCCACCAGTGATCGCCGGACTAGCGGGAGGGCCAACAATGAGCAGTTCTTC
TRBJ2-1 NA NA TRBV9 CASSPQGILNEQFF TGTGCCAGCAGCCCGCAGGGAATTCTGAATGAGCAGTTCTTC
TRBJ2-1 few NA TRBV24-1 CATDGALGENYNEQFF TGTGCCACCGATGGCGCGTTGGGGGAGAACTACAATGAGCAGTTCTTC
TRBJ2-1 NA NA TRBV5-1 CASSLEGGGQSSSYNEQFF TGCGCCAGCAGCTTGGAAGGGGGGGGGCAGTCGAGCTCCTACAATGAGCAGTTCTTC
TRBJ2-1 many NA TRBV5-1 CASSLETGAYNEQFF TGCGCCAGCAGCTTGGAAACGGGGGCTTACAATGAGCAGTTCTTC
TRBJ2-3 NA TRBD2 TRBV11-2 CASSFSGTTMVAMDTQYF TGTGCCAGCAGCTTCTCCGGGACTACCATGGTTGCGATGGATACGCAGTATTTT
TRBJ2-1 NA NA TRBV20-1 CSALTIWADNEQFF TGCAGTGCTCTGACCATCTGGGCCGACAATGAGCAGTTCTTC
TRBJ2-5 few TRBD2 TRBV29-1 CSGGGPQETQYF TGCAGCGGCGGGGGTCCCCAAGAGACCCAGTACTTC
TRBJ2-5 NA NA TRBV7-2 CASSLVTGMETQYF TGTGCCAGCAGCTTAGTCACGGGAATGGAGACCCAGTACTTC
TRBJ2-7 many NA TRBV28 CASPFGAEPFFYEQYF TGTGCCAGCCCTTTCGGGGCAGAACCCTTTTTCTACGAGCAGTACTTC
TRBJ2-7 many NA TRBV12-3/TRBV12-4 CASSLRDASYEQYF TGTGCCAGCAGTCTCCGGGACGCTTCCTACGAGCAGTACTTC
TRBJ2-7 many NA TRBV7-9 CASSQWGEQYF TGTGCCAGCAGCCAATGGGGGGAGCAGTACTTC
TRBJ1-2 NA NA TRBV6-2/TRBV6-3 CASTLQNFYGYTF TGTGCCAGCACCCTACAGAACTTCTATGGCTACACCTTC
TRBJ1-1 NA TRBD1 TRBV28 CASSPNRGGTEAFF TGTGCCAGCAGTCCAAACAGGGGAGGCACTGAAGCTTTCTTT
TRBJ1-1 many NA TRBV6-1 CASSARRAGNTEAFF TGTGCCAGCAGTGCACGCAGGGCCGGGAACACTGAAGCTTTCTTT
TRBJ1-2 few NA TRBV28 CASTSLFYGYTF TGTGCCAGCACTTCGTTGTTCTATGGCTACACCTTC
TRBJ2-7 many NA TRBV20-1 CSARDEGEQYF TGCAGTGCTAGAGATGAGGGAGAGCAGTACTTC
TRBJ2-2 few NA TRBV4-2 CASSQASGNTGELFF TGTGCCAGCAGCCAAGCGTCTGGGAACACCGGGGAGCTGTTTTTT
TRBJ1-1 NA NA TRBV27 CASSQILNTEAFF TGTGCCAGCAGCCAGATCCTGAACACTGAAGCTTTCTTT
TRBJ1-1 NA NA TRBV6-1 CAPGQRKADTEAFF TGTGCCCCTGGGCAGAGAAAGGCGGACACTGAAGCTTTCTTT
TRBJ2-1 NA TRBD2 TRBV7-6 CASSLGRDYIFGDEQFF TGTGCCAGCAGCTTAGGAAGGGACTACATTTTCGGGGATGAGCAGTTCTTC
TRBJ2-1 NA TRBD2 TRBV11-3 CASSRSGGPSYNEQFF TGTGCCAGCAGCCGTAGCGGGGGGCCTTCCTACAATGAGCAGTTCTTC
TRBJ2-7 NA TRBD2 TRBV30 CAWSRGGSRAYEQYF TGTGCCTGGAGCCGGGGGGGTAGTCGGGCCTACGAGCAGTACTTC
TRBJ1-5 NA TRBD1 TRBV10-3 CAISESAGGYQPQHF TGTGCCATCAGTGAGTCGGCAGGGGGCTATCAGCCCCAGCATTTT
TRBJ2-7 few NA TRBV5-1 CASSLVGQDYEQYF TGCGCCAGCAGCTTGGTGGGACAAGATTACGAGCAGTACTTC
TRBJ2-3 NA NA TRBV7-8 CASSLFEDTQYF TGTGCCAGCAGCTTATTTGAAGATACGCAGTATTTT
TRBJ2-1 few NA TRBV28 CASSPVDNEQFF TGTGCCAGCAGTCCGGTGGATAATGAGCAGTTCTTC
TRBJ2-4 NA NA TRBV7-2 CASSFPRQSSAKNIQYF TGTGCCAGCAGCTTCCCGAGACAGTCGTCAGCCAAAAACATTCAGTACTTC
TRBJ1-6 NA NA TRBV20-1 CSARSGAPNSPLHF TGCAGTGCTAGATCGGGGGCACCCAATTCACCCCTCCACTTT
TRBJ1-2 few TRBD1 TRBV7-9 CASSDRGLISYGYTF TGTGCCAGCAGCGACAGGGGCCTTATCTCCTATGGCTACACCTTC
TRBJ2-2 NA TRBD1 TRBV7-9 CASSPPTGLEHTGELFF TGTGCCAGCAGCCCTCCGACAGGGCTCGAGCACACCGGGGAGCTGTTTTTT
TRBJ2-3 few NA TRBV20-1 CGGGDPHTDTQYF TGCGGAGGGGGGGACCCCCACACAGATACGCAGTATTTT
TRBJ2-1 NA TRBD2 TRBV7-8 CASSLSRSRREQIRDEQFF TGTGCCAGCAGCTTAAGCCGCTCACGGCGGGAGCAGATCCGCGATGAGCAGTTCTTC
TRBJ2-1 few NA TRBV14 CASSQDPLRSSYNEQFF TGTGCCAGCAGCCAAGATCCCCTGCGATCCTCCTACAATGAGCAGTTCTTC